These T cell receptor beta chains were read from a single sample in a study of siplizumab effects on memory and regulatory T cells. Clones were sequenced by immunoSEQ multiplex PCR, and TCRdb holds only the in-frame ones, with some missing. The sample consists of fewer than 110,000 clones, roughly 91% of them appearing once. The sample was non-Treg CD4+ T cells sorted from blood. Receptors were obtained from a human donor in good health. The CDR3 runs from the conserved cysteine through the conserved F or W. D genes are given only for firm matches. Size is omitted from some rows. Given values are once, few, many or a class for expanded clones.

v_call	j_call	clone_size	d_call	cdr3_nt	cdr3_aa
TRBV5-4	TRBJ1-1	NA	NA	TGTGCCAGCAGCTTCCCCGGGAACACTGAAGCTTTCTTT	CASSFPGNTEAFF
TRBV5-1	TRBJ2-5	NA	NA	TGCGCCAGCAGCGAGGGACGCCTCTCCGGGACCCAGTACTTC	CASSEGRLSGTQYF
TRBV2	TRBJ2-1	NA	TRBD1	TGTGCCAGCAGTGATGTCGTAGGGACAGGGGGGAATGAGCAGTTCTTC	CASSDVVGTGGNEQFF
TRBV6-6	TRBJ2-2	NA	NA	TGTGCCAGCAGTTCCGCGGGCCTCACCGGGGAGCTGTTTTTT	CASSSAGLTGELFF
TRBV7-9	TRBJ1-1	NA	NA	TGTGCCAGCAGCTTCCCGACTGGGGACACTGAAGCTTTCTTT	CASSFPTGDTEAFF
TRBV2	TRBJ2-5	NA	NA	TGTGCCAGCAGTGGTCAGTACCAAGAGACCCAGTACTTC	CASSGQYQETQYF
TRBV6-1	TRBJ2-2	NA	TRBD1	TGTGCCAGCACCTCCAGACAGGGGAACACCGGGGAGCTGTTTTTT	CASTSRQGNTGELFF
TRBV28	TRBJ2-7	NA	TRBD1	TGTGCCAGCACTCCCCCTCACGGGACAGGGACATACGAGCAGTACTTC	CASTPPHGTGTYEQYF
TRBV4-3	TRBJ2-5	NA	TRBD2	TGCGCCAGCAGCCCTGGCACTCTAGCGGGAGTTCAAGAGACCCAGTACTTC	CASSPGTLAGVQETQYF
TRBV6-1	TRBJ2-7	NA	TRBD2	TGTGCCAGCAGTAGACTAGCGGGAGTCTACGAGCAGTACTTC	CASSRLAGVYEQYF
TRBV18	TRBJ2-2	NA	TRBD1	TGTGCCAGCTCACCTTACGTACAGGGGGACACCGGGGAGCTGTTTTTT	CASSPYVQGDTGELFF
TRBV6-1	TRBJ2-1	NA	NA	TGTGCCAGTAAAGGGGTACCTGCTTACAATGAGCAGTTCTTC	CASKGVPAYNEQFF
TRBV7-9	TRBJ2-5	once	NA	TGTGCCAGCAGCGTTGACGGCGGGATTCGGGAGACCCAGTACTTC	CASSVDGGIRETQYF
TRBV15	TRBJ1-2	NA	NA	TGTGCCACCAGCAGAGATCGGGGGGTAAGCGGCTACACCTTC	CATSRDRGVSGYTF
TRBV6-6	TRBJ1-5	NA	TRBD1	TGTGCCAGCAGTTACTCGGGGGACAGGGGGCGCGGTCCCCAGCATTTT	CASSYSGDRGRGPQHF
TRBV7-8	TRBJ1-6	once	NA	TGTGCCAGCAGCTTGAGTGGTTTATCCCTCCACTTT	CASSLSGLSLHF
TRBV19	TRBJ1-4	NA	NA	TGTGCCAGTAGTATAGGAGGGCTAGGTGAAAAACTGTTTTTT	CASSIGGLGEKLFF
TRBV6-6	TRBJ1-1	NA	NA	TGTGCCAGCAGTTACGGCGGCGAGAACACTGAAGCTTTCTTT	CASSYGGENTEAFF
TRBV5-4	TRBJ2-3	NA	TRBD2	TGTGCCAGCAGCTTGGGACTAGCGGGATCTGATACGCAGTATTTT	CASSLGLAGSDTQYF
TRBV7-9	TRBJ2-3	NA	TRBD1	TGTGCCAGCAGCCGGAGCGGACAGGGGGCGACAGATACGCAGTATTTT	CASSRSGQGATDTQYF
TRBV19	TRBJ2-2	NA	NA	TGTGCCAGTAGTGTCAGGGTCACCGGGGAGCTGTTTTTT	CASSVRVTGELFF
TRBV9	TRBJ1-3	few	TRBD1	TGTGCCAGCAGCGTCCGACAGGGCGGCAGAAACACCATATATTTT	CASSVRQGGRNTIYF
TRBV4-1	TRBJ1-4	NA	TRBD1	TGCGCCAGCAGCAAACAGATTCCGGGACAGGGAAATCCAACTAATGAAAAACTGTTTTTT	CASSKQIPGQGNPTNEKLFF
TRBV11-1	TRBJ2-1	NA	NA	TGTGCCAGCAGCTCCCCTAGGGGGAGGGCCGTTGGGAATGAGCAGTTCTTC	CASSSPRGRAVGNEQFF
TRBV4-3	TRBJ2-1	NA	NA	TGCGCCAGCAGCCAAGGCCCCCCCCTGAATGAGCAGTTCTTC	CASSQGPPLNEQFF
TRBV9	TRBJ2-1	NA	NA	TGTGCCAGCAGCCCTAGTCGTTCGGGACTCTTGTTCTTC	CASSPSRSGLLFF
TRBV5-1	TRBJ1-2	NA	NA	TGCGCCAGCAGCGGGGAGGCGAGGGGTGGGTCCTATGGCTACACCTTC	CASSGEARGGSYGYTF
TRBV4-1	TRBJ2-7	NA	NA	TGCGCCAGCAGCCCAAATAGACGACAGTCTTACGAGCAGTACTTC	CASSPNRRQSYEQYF
TRBV27	TRBJ2-1	NA	TRBD2	TGTGCCAGCAGTTTATCTGGGGCCTTAGCGGGAGAATCTAGGGTCAATGAGCAGTTCTTC	CASSLSGALAGESRVNEQFF
TRBV2	TRBJ2-3	NA	NA	TGTGCCAGCAGGTTCTACCTCACAGATACGCAGTATTTT	CASRFYLTDTQYF
TRBV4-2	TRBJ2-1	few	NA	TGTGCCAGCAGCCAGGCGGGGACCTACAATGAGCAGTTCTTC	CASSQAGTYNEQFF
TRBV29-1	TRBJ2-5	NA	TRBD1	TGCAGCGTTGAGCGACAGGGGAAAGAGACCCAGTACTTC	CSVERQGKETQYF
TRBV6-5	TRBJ2-5	NA	NA	TGTGCCAGCACTAGGTCTTCCCCAGAGACCCAGTACTTC	CASTRSSPETQYF
TRBV27	TRBJ1-1	NA	NA	TGTGCCAGCAGTTTCCAGCGGAACACTGAAGCTTTCTTT	CASSFQRNTEAFF
TRBV30	TRBJ2-7	NA	NA	TGTGCCTACGGACGCCCTGGCAAAAGGGACGAGCAGTACTTC	CAYGRPGKRDEQYF
TRBV6-1	TRBJ1-1	NA	NA	TGTGCCACCAAGGATGTGAACACTGAAGCTTTCTTT	CATKDVNTEAFF
TRBV30	TRBJ2-3	NA	TRBD2	TGTGCCTGGAGTGTAGGGCGGGAGGGACCGGCAGATACGCAGTATTTT	CAWSVGREGPADTQYF
TRBV28	TRBJ1-5	NA	NA	TGTGCCACCCTGGACGGCAATCAGCCCCAGCATTTT	CATLDGNQPQHF
TRBV19	TRBJ2-7	few	TRBD1	TGTGCCAGTAGTACCAATTCCAGACAGGGCGAGCAGTACTTC	CASSTNSRQGEQYF
TRBV6-5	TRBJ2-5	NA	NA	TGTGCCAGCAGTTACAAGGAGACCCAGTACTTC	CASSYKETQYF
TRBV25-1	TRBJ2-7	NA	NA	TGTGCCAGCAGTGAATTTTGGAGGGTTGGCGAGCAGTACTTC	CASSEFWRVGEQYF
TRBV23-1	TRBJ1-1	NA	TRBD1	TGCGCCAGCAGTCACCCTGACAGGGAGGCTTTCTTT	CASSHPDREAFF
TRBV4-2	TRBJ1-1	NA	NA	TGTGCCAGCAGCCAAGTAGGGTCCGGGGCGAACACTGAAGCTTTCTTT	CASSQVGSGANTEAFF
TRBV7-9	TRBJ1-4	NA	NA	TGTGCCAGCAGCTTATTCCTACGGATGGATGAAAAACTGTTTTTT	CASSLFLRMDEKLFF
TRBV6-6	TRBJ1-4	NA	NA	TGTGCCAGCAAAGGGGAAAAACTGTTTTTT	CASKGEKLFF
TRBV19	TRBJ1-5	NA	NA	TGTGCCAGTAGGGGACTTTCTGGTGGCAATCAGCCCCAGCATTTT	CASRGLSGGNQPQHF
TRBV30	TRBJ1-2	NA	NA	TGTGCCTGGAGTGTAGTAGGGTATGGCTACACCTTC	CAWSVVGYGYTF
TRBV30	TRBJ1-2	NA	NA	TGTGCCTGGAGAAGGGGGGGCCTCGACTATGGCTACACCTTC	CAWRRGGLDYGYTF
TRBV7-2	TRBJ2-7	NA	TRBD1	TGTGCCAGCAGCTTAGACAGGGGCTACGAGCAGTACTTC	CASSLDRGYEQYF
TRBV7-2	TRBJ1-1	NA	NA	TGTGCCAGCAGCTTACCGGGATCCACTGAAGCTTTCTTT	CASSLPGSTEAFF
TRBV9	TRBJ2-1	NA	NA	TGTGCCAGCAGCGTAGCTTCGGGAGCCTACAATGAGCAGTTCTTC	CASSVASGAYNEQFF
TRBV29-1	TRBJ2-7	NA	NA	TGCAGCGTTACACCAGGGACGGCCTACGAGCAGTACTTC	CSVTPGTAYEQYF
TRBV20-1	TRBJ1-2	once	NA	TGCAGTACAAATACAGTTTATGGCTACACCTTC	CSTNTVYGYTF
TRBV10-2	TRBJ1-4	NA	NA	TGCGCCAGCAGTGAGAGCGGGGAAAAACTGTTTTTT	CASSESGEKLFF
TRBV29-1	TRBJ2-2	NA	TRBD1	TGCAGCGTTGAAGATGTCGGACAGGGTCGAATCACCGGGGAGCTGTTTTTT	CSVEDVGQGRITGELFF
TRBV11-2	TRBJ2-7	once	NA	TGTGCCAGCAGCTTAGTCCCAGGGAACTACGAGCAGTACTTC	CASSLVPGNYEQYF
TRBV6-6	TRBJ2-1	NA	NA	TGTGCCAGCAGTTACGAAGGGGAATGGAATGAGCAGTTCTTC	CASSYEGEWNEQFF